This T cell receptor (beta chain) was retrieved from a study of a mutant IDH1 vaccine in newly diagnosed glioma. Study-level background: The treated group averaged approximately 42 years old and was around 62% male, around 38% female. Patients got radiotherapy, temozolomide, or both beforehand, and most got both.

TCRdb keeps only in-frame clones here, not all; method: immunoSEQ multiplex PCR. Here the sample spans around 99,000 clones, 80% being singletons. A note on this clone: Its antigen is currently unknown.

The study's findings and limits: Vaccine-induced immune responses occurred in roughly 95% of patients.

As for time point: baseline, week 1 (first vaccination visit). Treatment in this sample: pre-vaccination baseline after standard-of-care therapy. The CDR3 covers 17 residues. V was clipped by 2 bases and J by 0 bases, with 16 bases between them. Per germline, CDR1 KGHSH and CDR2 LQKENI. This chain connects TRBV18 to TRBJ2-5; D is perhaps TRBD1 (6 bases). The sample here was PBMCs, taken from a glioma patient treated with radiotherapy, temozolomide or both. This sequence was found in a man between 40 and 49 years old with glioma. The CDR3 here is CASSPILGTIHQETQYF. The DNA for the CDR3 is TGTGCCAGCTCACCAATCCTAGGGACAATTCACCAAGAGACCCAGTACTTC.